These T cell receptor beta chains were read from a single sample in a study of blood T cell repertoires in COVID-19. TCRdb keeps only in-frame clones here, not all; method: immunoSEQ multiplex PCR. The table has approximately 280,000 clones, 84% seen once; the top ten hold 1.4% to 1.5%. The source material was peripheral blood. The source of these receptors is a human donor with COVID-19, enrolled during active disease. The donor label of this sample is uncertain. Each CDR3 is given with its conserved first and last residue. The order of the fields is clone size, D gene, V gene, J gene, CDR3 DNA, CDR3 protein. A D gene is named only where the DNA matches it firmly. Only some rows state a clone size, as once, few, many or a class for expanded clones.

abundance: .
d_gene: .
v_gene: TRBV28
j_gene: TRBJ1-1
CDR3nt: TGTGCCAGCAGTCCCGCGCGGGTGAACACTGAAGCTTTCTTT
CDR3aa: CASSPARVNTEAFF

abundance: few
d_gene: .
v_gene: TRBV9
j_gene: TRBJ1-1
CDR3nt: TGTGCCAGCAGCGTAGGGGGCAGGGTGAACACTGAAGCTTTCTTT
CDR3aa: CASSVGGRVNTEAFF

abundance: once
d_gene: TRBD1
v_gene: TRBV6-6
j_gene: TRBJ2-2
CDR3nt: TGTGCCAGCTCCAAGGGGACAGGGGTGTCCGGGGAGCTGTTTTTT
CDR3aa: CASSKGTGVSGELFF

abundance: .
d_gene: TRBD1
v_gene: TRBV9
j_gene: TRBJ2-3
CDR3nt: TGTGCCAGCAGCGATTTCGGGACAGGGGTTGATACGCAGTATTTT
CDR3aa: CASSDFGTGVDTQYF

abundance: .
d_gene: TRBD1
v_gene: TRBV19
j_gene: TRBJ1-2
CDR3nt: TGTGCCAGTACCCCCGGGACAGGGGTTTCCAGGTCCTATGGCTACACCTTC
CDR3aa: CASTPGTGVSRSYGYTF

abundance: .
d_gene: TRBD2
v_gene: TRBV28
j_gene: TRBJ2-7
CDR3nt: TGTGCCAGCAGCCTCCCGGGGGGAGACGAGCAGTACTTC
CDR3aa: CASSLPGGDEQYF

abundance: .
d_gene: .
v_gene: TRBV6-5
j_gene: TRBJ1-2
CDR3nt: TGTGCCAGCAGGGTGGTGGGGGGGAACTATGGCTACACCTTC
CDR3aa: CASRVVGGNYGYTF

abundance: .
d_gene: .
v_gene: TRBV10-3
j_gene: TRBJ2-7
CDR3nt: TGTGCCATCAGTGAGGGGCGATCTTACGAGCAGTACTTC
CDR3aa: CAISEGRSYEQYF

abundance: .
d_gene: TRBD1
v_gene: TRBV11-1
j_gene: TRBJ1-5
CDR3nt: TGTGCCAGCAGCCCGGGGACAGGGGCACAACAGCCCCAGCATTTT
CDR3aa: CASSPGTGAQQPQHF

abundance: .
d_gene: TRBD1
v_gene: TRBV4-1
j_gene: TRBJ1-1
CDR3nt: TGCGCCAGCAGCCGGAGCGGGACAGGGGGCACTGAAGCTTTCTTT
CDR3aa: CASSRSGTGGTEAFF

abundance: .
d_gene: TRBD2
v_gene: TRBV5-1
j_gene: TRBJ2-2
CDR3nt: TGCGCCAGCAGCTTGAATAGGTTAGCGGGAGTGCGAACCGGGGAGCTGTTTTTT
CDR3aa: CASSLNRLAGVRTGELFF

abundance: .
d_gene: TRBD1
v_gene: TRBV5-8
j_gene: TRBJ2-7
CDR3nt: TGTGCCAGCAGCCCGTGGACAGGGGGGTTATACGAGCAGTACTTC
CDR3aa: CASSPWTGGLYEQYF

abundance: .
d_gene: TRBD2
v_gene: TRBV18
j_gene: TRBJ2-3
CDR3nt: TGTGCCAGCTCACCACTCCTAGCGGGAGATACGCAGTATTTT
CDR3aa: CASSPLLAGDTQYF

abundance: .
d_gene: TRBD1
v_gene: TRBV12-5
j_gene: TRBJ1-5
CDR3nt: TGTGCTAGTCTCTTGGAGGGACAGGGGGCGCGAGGCAATCAGCCCCAGCATTTT
CDR3aa: CASLLEGQGARGNQPQHF

abundance: .
d_gene: .
v_gene: TRBV5-5
j_gene: TRBJ1-1
CDR3nt: TGTGCCAGCAGCTTGAGACCAGGGGTGAACACTGAAGCTTTCTTT
CDR3aa: CASSLRPGVNTEAFF

abundance: .
d_gene: .
v_gene: TRBV7-2
j_gene: TRBJ2-5
CDR3nt: TGTGCCAGCAGCTTGTCCTATGAGACCCAGTACTTC
CDR3aa: CASSLSYETQYF

abundance: .
d_gene: TRBD2
v_gene: TRBV9
j_gene: TRBJ2-5
CDR3nt: TGTGCCAGCAGCACTGGACTAGCCCCCGTTGAGACCCAGTACTTC
CDR3aa: CASSTGLAPVETQYF

abundance: .
d_gene: .
v_gene: TRBV18
j_gene: TRBJ1-5
CDR3nt: TGTGCCAGCTCACCAGGGAGTTGGGGAACTCTTAGCAATCAGCCCCAGCATTTT
CDR3aa: CASSPGSWGTLSNQPQHF

abundance: .
d_gene: TRBD2
v_gene: TRBV4-2
j_gene: TRBJ2-1
CDR3nt: TGTGCCAGCAGCCACACAACGACTAGCCTTATCGCTAATGAGCAGTTCTTC
CDR3aa: CASSHTTTSLIANEQFF

abundance: once
d_gene: TRBD2
v_gene: TRBV3-1/TRBV3-2
j_gene: TRBJ2-1
CDR3nt: TGTGCCAGCAGCATGGGGAGGGGTGTGTACAATGAGCAGTTCTTC
CDR3aa: CASSMGRGVYNEQFF

abundance: .
d_gene: TRBD1
v_gene: TRBV29-1
j_gene: TRBJ1-1
CDR3nt: TGCAGCGTTGAGGGGGCGGACAGGTACACTGAAGCTTTCTTT
CDR3aa: CSVEGADRYTEAFF

abundance: .
d_gene: .
v_gene: TRBV5-1
j_gene: TRBJ1-2
CDR3nt: TGCGCCAGCAGCTTGGGAACGGCTAACTATGGCTACACCTTC
CDR3aa: CASSLGTANYGYTF

abundance: .
d_gene: .
v_gene: TRBV4-2
j_gene: TRBJ1-1
CDR3nt: TGTGCCAGCAGCCAAGAACAGGCCAGGTACGAAGCTTTCTTT
CDR3aa: CASSQEQARYEAFF

abundance: .
d_gene: .
v_gene: TRBV28
j_gene: TRBJ1-6
CDR3nt: TGTGCCAGCAGTTCCATTGGCCCGTCCACCTTCTATAATTCACCCCTCCACTTT
CDR3aa: CASSSIGPSTFYNSPLHF

abundance: few
d_gene: .
v_gene: TRBV5-1
j_gene: TRBJ2-7
CDR3nt: TGCGCCAGCAGCTCCCAACCGACAGGCTACGAGCAGTACTTC
CDR3aa: CASSSQPTGYEQYF

abundance: .
d_gene: TRBD2
v_gene: TRBV7-3
j_gene: TRBJ2-5
CDR3nt: TGTGCCAGCAGCTTATCGGGACTAGCTAAGGAGACCCAGTACTTC
CDR3aa: CASSLSGLAKETQYF

abundance: few
d_gene: TRBD1
v_gene: TRBV19
j_gene: TRBJ1-1
CDR3nt: TGTGCCAGTAGTAAACCGTGGGGACAGGGTAACACTGAAGCTTTCTTT
CDR3aa: CASSKPWGQGNTEAFF

abundance: .
d_gene: TRBD1
v_gene: TRBV10-1
j_gene: TRBJ2-2
CDR3nt: TGCGCCAGCAGTGAGGACAGGGGGTGGACCGGGGAGCTGTTTTTT
CDR3aa: CASSEDRGWTGELFF

abundance: .
d_gene: TRBD2
v_gene: TRBV7-3
j_gene: TRBJ2-1
CDR3nt: TGTGCCAGCAGCCCATCGGGACTAGCGCAGTACAATGAGCAGTTCTTC
CDR3aa: CASSPSGLAQYNEQFF

abundance: .
d_gene: TRBD1
v_gene: TRBV6-6
j_gene: TRBJ1-6
CDR3nt: TGTGCCAGCAGTCAAGGGGACAGCTCCTATAATTCACCCCTCCACTTT
CDR3aa: CASSQGDSSYNSPLHF

abundance: .
d_gene: TRBD1
v_gene: TRBV11-2
j_gene: TRBJ1-1
CDR3nt: TGTGCCAGCAGCCAAACCGGGACAGGGGTTAAAAAGGCTGAAGCTTTCTTT
CDR3aa: CASSQTGTGVKKAEAFF

abundance: many
d_gene: .
v_gene: TRBV3-1/TRBV3-2
j_gene: TRBJ1-3
CDR3nt: TGTGCCAGCAGCCAAGATCCCAGGGTAAAAAACACCATATATTTT
CDR3aa: CASSQDPRVKNTIYF

abundance: .
d_gene: TRBD2
v_gene: TRBV6-5
j_gene: TRBJ2-1
CDR3nt: TGTGCCAGCAGTTACGGACTAGCGGAACCCTACAATGAGCAGTTCTTC
CDR3aa: CASSYGLAEPYNEQFF

abundance: .
d_gene: .
v_gene: TRBV6-5
j_gene: TRBJ1-5
CDR3nt: TGTGCCAGCAGTTCAAGGGGTGGAAATCAGCCCCAGCATTTT
CDR3aa: CASSSRGGNQPQHF

abundance: once
d_gene: .
v_gene: TRBV3-1/TRBV3-2
j_gene: TRBJ2-1
CDR3nt: TGTGCCAGCAGCCAAGGACTAAAGAGCTACAATGAGCAGTTCTTC
CDR3aa: CASSQGLKSYNEQFF

abundance: .
d_gene: TRBD1
v_gene: TRBV7-8
j_gene: TRBJ2-1
CDR3nt: TGTGCCAGCAGCCAACAGGGGGCCATCCGGGTTGAGCAGTTCTTC
CDR3aa: CASSQQGAIRVEQFF

abundance: .
d_gene: TRBD2
v_gene: TRBV5-1
j_gene: TRBJ2-2
CDR3nt: TGCGCCAGCAGCTTAGGCGGGAGGAACACCGGGGAGCTGTTTTTT
CDR3aa: CASSLGGRNTGELFF

abundance: once
d_gene: .
v_gene: TRBV7-3
j_gene: TRBJ2-3
CDR3nt: TGTGCCAGCAGCCAAGGGGGTGGGGTCCCCGGGGATACGCAGTATTTT
CDR3aa: CASSQGGGVPGDTQYF

abundance: .
d_gene: TRBD2
v_gene: TRBV5-1
j_gene: TRBJ2-1
CDR3nt: TGCGCCAGCACCCTAGCGGATCTCTCCTACAATGAGCAGTTCTTC
CDR3aa: CASTLADLSYNEQFF

abundance: .
d_gene: .
v_gene: TRBV28
j_gene: TRBJ1-3
CDR3nt: TGTGCCAGCAGTCGAGGCGGGACGGATGGAAACACCATATATTTT
CDR3aa: CASSRGGTDGNTIYF